A selection of T cell receptor beta chains follows, all from one sample in a study of Graves' ophthalmopathy and Graves' hyperthyroidism. TCRdb re-called the multiplex PCR reads through MiXCR, storing one row per CDR3 protein. The sample yields hundreds of thousands of distinct CDR3 sequences, 15% seen once. Sequenced sample: peripheral blood. The receptor set was obtained from a woman younger than 35 with stable Graves' hyperthyroidism. Each CDR3 is given with its conserved first and last residue. D genes are given only for firm matches. The size of a clone is reported for some rows only, either as once, few or many, or as a class for expanded clones.

V gene	J gene	clone size	D gene	CDR3 protein	CDR3 DNA
TRBV6-1	TRBJ2-7	many	-	CASSDRTDPYEQYF	TGTGCCAGCAGTGACCGGACGGATCCCTACGAGCAGTACTTC
TRBV30	TRBJ2-5	-	TRBD2	CAWKLAFGETQYF	TGTGCCTGGAAACTAGCGTTCGGGGAGACCCAGTACTTC
TRBV7-2	TRBJ2-5	many	-	CASSFLSGTAGETQYF	TGTGCCAGCAGCTTCCTCTCCGGGACCGCGGGAGAGACCCAGTACTTC
TRBV27	TRBJ2-5	many	-	CASSPSWATLDQETQYF	TGTGCCAGCAGTCCTAGCTGGGCTACCCTAGACCAAGAGACCCAGTACTTC
TRBV19	TRBJ1-1	few	-	CASRQDPNTEAFF	TGTGCCAGTAGACAGGACCCGAACACTGAAGCTTTCTTT
TRBV7-3	TRBJ2-5	many	TRBD2	CASSRGGDKETQYF	TGTGCCAGCAGCCGCGGGGGGGATAAAGAGACCCAGTACTTC
TRBV13	TRBJ2-7	-	-	CASSRGVMYEQYF	TGTGCCAGCAGCAGGGGTGTAATGTACGAGCAGTACTTC
TRBV7-2	TRBJ2-6	-	TRBD1	CASKPLTGKRTGANVLTF	TGTGCCAGCAAACCTTTGACAGGGAAGAGAACTGGGGCCAACGTCCTGACTTTC
TRBV6-2/TRBV6-3	TRBJ1-2	many	-	CASSYFRGYDYGYTF	TGTGCCAGCAGTTACTTTCGGGGATACGACTATGGCTACACCTTC
TRBV3-1	TRBJ1-6	few	-	CASSQEGYSYNSPLHF	TGTGCCAGCAGCCAAGAGGGGTACTCCTATAATTCACCCCTCCACTTT
TRBV20-1	TRBJ2-5	many	-	CSALQATQETQYF	TGCAGTGCCCTCCAAGCGACCCAAGAGACCCAGTACTTC
TRBV7-2	TRBJ2-7	many	TRBD2	CASSLRGTSGGAPYF	TGTGCCAGCAGCTTACGTGGGACTAGCGGGGGGGCTCCTTACTTC
TRBV5-1	TRBJ2-7	many	TRBD1	CASSLQGAVPYEQYF	TGCGCCAGCAGCCTGCAGGGGGCGGTCCCCTACGAGCAGTACTTC
TRBV7-7	TRBJ2-5	many	-	CASSPTRQETQYF	TGTGCTAGCAGCCCGACCAGACAAGAGACCCAGTACTTC
TRBV4-1	TRBJ1-1	-	-	CASSQISGQEAFF	TGCGCCAGCAGCCAGATTTCCGGACAGGAAGCTTTCTTT
TRBV7-8	TRBJ2-2	-	-	CASSLVGGLKTGELFF	TGTGCCAGCAGCTTAGTAGGGGGGCTGAAGACCGGGGAGCTGTTTTTT
TRBV9	TRBJ1-2	-	-	CASSVEQTDHYGYTF	TGTGCCAGCAGCGTAGAGCAAACAGATCATTATGGCTACACCTTC
TRBV3-1	TRBJ1-1	-	-	CASSHGALANTEAFF	TGTGCCAGCAGCCACGGAGCGTTAGCGAACACTGAAGCTTTCTTT
TRBV9	TRBJ1-2	many	TRBD1	CASSTRTGLDGYTF	TGTGCCAGCAGCACCCGGACAGGGCTAGATGGCTACACCTTC
TRBV11-2	TRBJ2-2	many	TRBD2	CASSAGTSGNTGELFF	TGTGCCAGCAGCGCCGGGACTAGCGGAAACACCGGGGAGCTGTTTTTT
TRBV11-2	TRBJ1-1	many	-	CASSLDLPLGSPMNTEAFF	TGTGCCAGCAGCTTAGATCTGCCTTTGGGGTCGCCCATGAACACTGAAGCTTTCTTT
TRBV28	TRBJ1-6	many	-	CASQPKTWSYNSPLHF	TGTGCCAGCCAGCCCAAGACGTGGTCCTATAATTCACCCCTCCACTTT
TRBV2	TRBJ2-7	many	-	CAGDGGGDEQYF	TGTGCGGGGGACGGGGGCGGCGACGAGCAGTACTTC
TRBV7-9	TRBJ2-5	-	-	CASSLETKGETQYF	TGTGCCAGCAGCTTAGAGACAAAAGGAGAGACCCAGTACTTC
TRBV7-9	TRBJ1-1	many	-	CATTGRQAFEAFF	TGTGCCACCACAGGGAGACAGGCCTTTGAAGCTTTCTTT
TRBV5-6	TRBJ2-2	-	TRBD1	CASTYRGVTGELFF	TGTGCCAGCACTTACAGGGGGGTCACCGGGGAGCTGTTTTTT
TRBV7-9	TRBJ2-5	many	TRBD2	CAIYWSGTSSPETQYF	TGTGCCATCTACTGGTCAGGGACTAGCAGCCCAGAGACCCAGTACTTC
TRBV20-1	TRBJ1-1	-	-	CSAMGNTEAFF	TGCAGTGCGATGGGGAACACTGAAGCTTTCTTT
TRBV18	TRBJ1-1	-	TRBD1	CASSPGTGGLRAFF	TGTGCCAGCTCACCCGGGACAGGGGGCTTGAGAGCTTTCTTT
TRBV7-8	TRBJ2-7	many	TRBD1	CASSLAPRGRVGTEQYF	TGTGCCAGCAGCTTAGCGCCCAGGGGGCGCGTTGGGACCGAGCAGTACTTC
TRBV9	TRBJ2-7	-	TRBD1	CASSPRTGDIYEQYF	TGTGCCAGCAGCCCCAGGACAGGGGATATCTACGAGCAGTACTTC
TRBV4-1	TRBJ1-1	-	-	CASSQDSVAGTEAFF	TGCGCCAGCAGCCAAGATTCAGTCGCAGGCACTGAAGCTTTCTTT
TRBV20-1	TRBJ2-4	many	TRBD2	CSAPTPGLAGGGVFKNIQYF	TGCAGTGCCCCTACCCCGGGACTAGCGGGGGGCGGGGTGTTCAAAAACATTCAGTACTTC
TRBV6-1	TRBJ1-2	many	TRBD1	CASTLTGGGYGYTF	TGTGCCAGCACCTTGACAGGGGGCGGCTATGGCTACACCTTC
TRBV6-5	TRBJ1-5	many	-	CASRPTEVGQPQHF	TGTGCCAGCAGACCGACTGAAGTGGGTCAGCCCCAGCATTTT
TRBV4-1	TRBJ1-5	many	-	CASSHPPGNQPQHF	TGCGCCAGCAGCCACCCCCCGGGCAATCAGCCCCAGCATTTT
TRBV12-3/TRBV12-4	TRBJ1-2	many	-	CASSLKSNYGYTF	TGTGCCAGCAGTTTAAAGAGTAACTATGGCTACACCTTC
TRBV18	TRBJ2-7	many	-	CASSPAERQGGEQYF	TGTGCCAGCTCACCTGCCGAAAGACAGGGAGGCGAGCAGTACTTC
TRBV6-1	TRBJ1-1	many	-	CASNPGRGWNTEAFF	TGTGCCAGCAACCCCGGGAGGGGGTGGAACACTGAAGCTTTCTTT
TRBV15	TRBJ2-6	-	-	CATSRDRVPGANVLTF	TGTGCCACCAGCAGAGACAGGGTCCCCGGGGCCAACGTCCTGACTTTC
TRBV19	TRBJ1-1	many	-	CASTTDPKTLNTEAFF	TGTGCCAGCACGACAGACCCCAAAACCTTGAACACTGAAGCTTTCTTT
TRBV4-1	TRBJ1-1	many	TRBD1	CASSQPGTGDTEAFF	TGCGCCAGCAGCCAACCCGGGACAGGGGACACTGAAGCTTTCTTT
TRBV4-1	TRBJ1-6	once	-	CASSLDSFTSPLHF	TGCGCCAGCAGCCTGGACAGTTTTACTTCACCCCTCCACTTT
TRBV20-1	TRBJ1-3	many	-	CSARQGNTIYF	TGCAGTGCTAGACAGGGGAACACCATATATTTT
TRBV4-2	TRBJ1-2	-	TRBD1	CASSQDPGTGYGYTF	TGTGCCAGCAGCCAAGACCCTGGGACAGGGTATGGCTACACCTTC
TRBV5-1	TRBJ2-4	few	-	CASSSDLLVSTLAKNIQYF	TGCGCCAGCAGCTCCGACTTACTCGTATCGACACTAGCCAAAAACATTCAGTACTTC
TRBV12-3/TRBV12-4	TRBJ2-5	-	-	CASTLLPQETQYF	TGTGCCAGCACCCTCCTTCCTCAAGAGACCCAGTACTTC
TRBV2	TRBJ1-2	-	-	CASKQRAVSSYGYTF	TGTGCCAGCAAACAACGGGCTGTTTCTAGCTATGGCTACACCTTC
TRBV27	TRBJ2-7	few	TRBD2	CASSGLAGLYEQYF	TGTGCCAGCAGCGGACTAGCGGGGCTCTACGAGCAGTACTTC
TRBV5-1	TRBJ2-7	many	-	CASSLEGPHSYEQYF	TGCGCCAGCAGCTTGGAGGGGCCCCATTCCTACGAGCAGTACTTC
TRBV11-2	TRBJ2-7	-	-	CASGTAFFYEQYF	TGTGCCAGCGGAACGGCATTTTTTTACGAGCAGTACTTC
TRBV6-1	TRBJ2-7	-	-	CASIAFGTGSYEQYF	TGTGCCAGCATTGCCTTTGGGACGGGGTCCTACGAGCAGTACTTC
TRBV20-1	TRBJ1-1	many	TRBD1	CSARSRGLNTEAFF	TGCAGTGCTAGGTCCAGGGGGCTGAACACTGAAGCTTTCTTT
TRBV15	TRBJ2-2	many	-	CATSRDPIAGELFF	TGTGCCACCAGCAGAGATCCCATTGCCGGGGAGCTGTTTTTT